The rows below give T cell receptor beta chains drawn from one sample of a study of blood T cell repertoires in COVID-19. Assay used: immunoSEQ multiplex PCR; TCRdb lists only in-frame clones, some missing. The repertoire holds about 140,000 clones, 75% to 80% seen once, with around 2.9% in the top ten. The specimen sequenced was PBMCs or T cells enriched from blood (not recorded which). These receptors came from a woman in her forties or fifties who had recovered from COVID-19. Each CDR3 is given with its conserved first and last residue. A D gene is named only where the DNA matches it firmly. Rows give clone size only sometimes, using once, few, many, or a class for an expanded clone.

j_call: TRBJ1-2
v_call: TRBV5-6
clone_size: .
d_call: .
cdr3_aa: CASSPGGDYGYTF
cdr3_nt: TGTGCCAGCAGCCCCGGCGGAGATTATGGCTACACCTTC

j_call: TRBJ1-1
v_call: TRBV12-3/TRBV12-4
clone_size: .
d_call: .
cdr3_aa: CASTRGGTEAFF
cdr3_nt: TGTGCCAGCACCCGGGGAGGCACTGAAGCTTTCTTT

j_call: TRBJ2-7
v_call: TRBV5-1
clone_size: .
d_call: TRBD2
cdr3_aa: CASTPGGSGGRYEQYF
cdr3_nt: TGCGCCAGCACCCCGGGGGGTAGCGGGGGTCGTTACGAGCAGTACTTC

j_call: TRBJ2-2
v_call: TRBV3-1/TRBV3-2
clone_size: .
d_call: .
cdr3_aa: CASSHTAVRGLFF
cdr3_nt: TGTGCCAGCAGCCACACCGCCGTTAGAGGGCTGTTTTTT

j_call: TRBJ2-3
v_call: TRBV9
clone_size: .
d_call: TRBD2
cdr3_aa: CASSGGLGGDTQYF
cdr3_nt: TGTGCCAGCAGCGGCGGACTCGGGGGGGATACGCAGTATTTT

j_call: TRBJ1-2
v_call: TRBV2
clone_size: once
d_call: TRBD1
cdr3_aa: CASSGQGAQQGGYTF
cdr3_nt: TGTGCCAGCAGTGGCCAGGGGGCCCAACAGGGTGGCTACACCTTC

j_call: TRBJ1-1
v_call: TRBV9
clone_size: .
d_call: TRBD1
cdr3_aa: CASSPPTGGYTEAFF
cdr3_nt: TGTGCCAGCAGCCCTCCGACAGGGGGCTACACTGAAGCTTTCTTT

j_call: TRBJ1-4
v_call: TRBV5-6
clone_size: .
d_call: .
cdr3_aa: CASSWGGLATNEKLFF
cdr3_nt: TGTGCCAGCAGCTGGGGAGGGTTAGCAACTAATGAAAAACTGTTTTTT

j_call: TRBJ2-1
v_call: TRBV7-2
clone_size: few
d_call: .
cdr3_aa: CASSSSAWAQDYNEQFF
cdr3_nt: TGTGCCAGCAGCTCATCGGCGTGGGCTCAGGATTACAATGAGCAGTTCTTC

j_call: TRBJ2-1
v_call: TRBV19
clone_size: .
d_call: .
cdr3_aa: CASSISGLRGEQFF
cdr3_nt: TGTGCCAGTAGTATATCCGGGCTCCGGGGTGAGCAGTTCTTC

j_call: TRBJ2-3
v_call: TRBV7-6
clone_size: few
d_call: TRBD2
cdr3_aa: CASSSTSGVFDTQYF
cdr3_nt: TGTGCCAGCAGCTCGACTAGCGGGGTTTTCGATACGCAGTATTTT

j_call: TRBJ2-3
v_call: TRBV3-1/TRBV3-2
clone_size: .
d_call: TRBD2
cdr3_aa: CASSDSGRTDTQYF
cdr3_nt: TGTGCCAGCAGCGATAGCGGGCGCACAGATACGCAGTATTTT

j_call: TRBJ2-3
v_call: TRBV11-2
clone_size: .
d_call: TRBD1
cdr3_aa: CASSPTGGGYSSTDTQYF
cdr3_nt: TGTGCCAGCAGCCCAACAGGGGGCGGTTATTCTAGCACAGATACGCAGTATTTT

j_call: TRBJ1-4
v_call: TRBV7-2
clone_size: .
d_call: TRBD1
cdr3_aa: CASSPGTVGEKLFF
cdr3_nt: TGTGCCAGCAGCCCCGGGACAGTGGGTGAAAAACTGTTTTTT

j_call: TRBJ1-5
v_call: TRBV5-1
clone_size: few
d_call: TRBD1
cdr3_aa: CASSLEAGGGQPQHF
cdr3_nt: TGCGCCAGCAGCCTGGAGGCAGGGGGAGGTCAGCCCCAGCATTTT

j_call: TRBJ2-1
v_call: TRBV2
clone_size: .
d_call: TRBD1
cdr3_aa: CASSELAGQVNEQFF
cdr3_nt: TGTGCCAGCAGTGAACTTGCGGGACAGGTAAATGAGCAGTTCTTC

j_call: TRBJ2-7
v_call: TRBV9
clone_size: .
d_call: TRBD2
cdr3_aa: CASSPSTSGRAYEQYF
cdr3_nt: TGTGCCAGCAGCCCCTCGACTAGCGGGAGGGCTTACGAGCAGTACTTC

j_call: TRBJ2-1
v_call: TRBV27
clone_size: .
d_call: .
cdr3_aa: CASSFIAGQFMGDEQFF
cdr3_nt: TGTGCCAGCAGTTTTATCGCCGGACAGTTTATGGGGGATGAGCAGTTCTTC

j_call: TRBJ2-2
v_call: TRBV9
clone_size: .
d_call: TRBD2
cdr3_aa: CASSVATEVWLAENTGELFF
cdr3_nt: TGTGCCAGCAGCGTAGCTACTGAGGTTTGGCTAGCGGAGAACACCGGGGAGCTGTTTTTT

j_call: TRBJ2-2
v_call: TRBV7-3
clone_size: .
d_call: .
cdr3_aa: CASSLSLFGELFF
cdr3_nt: TGTGCCAGCAGCTTATCCCTTTTCGGGGAGCTGTTTTTT

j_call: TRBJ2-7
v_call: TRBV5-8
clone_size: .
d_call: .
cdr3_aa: CASSSGTLTSYEQYF
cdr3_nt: TGTGCCAGCAGCTCGGGGACTCTAACCTCCTACGAGCAGTACTTC

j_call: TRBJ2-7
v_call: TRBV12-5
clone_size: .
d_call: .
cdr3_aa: CASGLETKVAVHSYEQYF
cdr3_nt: TGTGCTAGTGGTTTGGAAACTAAGGTAGCGGTACACTCCTACGAGCAGTACTTC

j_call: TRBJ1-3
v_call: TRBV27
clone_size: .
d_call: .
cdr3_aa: CASSLEAASGNTIYF
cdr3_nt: TGTGCCAGCAGTTTAGAGGCGGCGTCTGGAAACACCATATATTTT

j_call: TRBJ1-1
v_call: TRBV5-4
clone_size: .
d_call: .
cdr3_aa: CASSLVADRTRAFF
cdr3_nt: TGTGCCAGCAGCTTGGTAGCAGATAGAACAAGGGCTTTCTTT

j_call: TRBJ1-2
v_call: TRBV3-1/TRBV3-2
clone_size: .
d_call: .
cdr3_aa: CASSPTLDGDYGYTF
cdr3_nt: TGTGCCAGCAGCCCAACCCTAGACGGAGACTATGGCTACACCTTC

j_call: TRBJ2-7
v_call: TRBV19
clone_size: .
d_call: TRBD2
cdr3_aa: CATAGLAGAKSYEQYF
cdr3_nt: TGTGCCACCGCGGGACTAGCGGGGGCCAAATCCTACGAGCAGTACTTC

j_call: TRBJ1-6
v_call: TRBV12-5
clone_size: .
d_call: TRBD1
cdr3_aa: CASGLQDRGLRPYNSPLHF
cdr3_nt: TGTGCTAGTGGTTTACAGGACAGGGGGCTTAGGCCCTATAATTCACCCCTCCACTTT

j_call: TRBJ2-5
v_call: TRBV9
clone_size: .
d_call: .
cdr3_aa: CASSVATGDYGTQYF
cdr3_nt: TGTGCCAGCAGCGTAGCGACCGGGGATTATGGGACCCAGTACTTC

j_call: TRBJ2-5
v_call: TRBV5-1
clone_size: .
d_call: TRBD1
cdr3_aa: CASSLGTGGIETQYF
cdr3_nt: TGCGCCAGCAGCCTCGGGACAGGGGGCATCGAGACCCAGTACTTC

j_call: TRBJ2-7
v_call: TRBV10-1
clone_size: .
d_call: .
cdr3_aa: CASSGAGFYEQYF
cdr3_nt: TGCGCCAGCAGTGGGGCAGGCTTTTACGAGCAGTACTTC

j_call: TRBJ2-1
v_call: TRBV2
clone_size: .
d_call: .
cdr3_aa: CASREDWSSYNEQFF
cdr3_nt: TGTGCCAGCAGGGAGGACTGGAGCTCCTACAATGAGCAGTTCTTC

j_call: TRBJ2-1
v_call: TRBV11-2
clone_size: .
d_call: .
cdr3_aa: CASSLDRGRVPGNEQFF
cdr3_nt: TGTGCCAGCAGCTTAGATCGCGGCAGGGTTCCAGGCAATGAGCAGTTCTTC

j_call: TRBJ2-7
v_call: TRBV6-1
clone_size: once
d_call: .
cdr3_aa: CASSEDLATSYEQYF
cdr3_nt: TGTGCCAGCAGTGAAGATCTAGCTACCTCCTACGAGCAGTACTTC

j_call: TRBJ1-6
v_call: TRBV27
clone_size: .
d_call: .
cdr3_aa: CASSLGSSYNSPLHF
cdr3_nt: TGTGCCAGCAGTTTGGGGAGCTCCTATAATTCACCCCTCCACTTT

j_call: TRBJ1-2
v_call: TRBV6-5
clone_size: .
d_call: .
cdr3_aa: CASRPDGGHYGYTF
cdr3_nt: TGTGCCAGCCGCCCAGATGGAGGGCACTATGGCTACACCTTC

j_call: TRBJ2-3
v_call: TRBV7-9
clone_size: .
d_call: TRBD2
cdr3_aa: CASSYGGNTDTQYF
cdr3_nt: TGTGCCAGCAGCTACGGGGGGAACACAGATACGCAGTATTTT

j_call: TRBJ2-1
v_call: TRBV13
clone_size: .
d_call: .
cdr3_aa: CASSPTIAGAANNEQFF
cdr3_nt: TGTGCCAGCAGCCCAACGATCGCCGGTGCCGCTAACAATGAGCAGTTCTTC

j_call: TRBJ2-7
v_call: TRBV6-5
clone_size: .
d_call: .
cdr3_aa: CASSYSWGSDYEQYF
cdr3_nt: TGTGCCAGCAGTTACTCGTGGGGCTCCGACTACGAGCAGTACTTC

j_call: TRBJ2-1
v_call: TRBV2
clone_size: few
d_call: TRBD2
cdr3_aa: CASSHRGTSAHGSYNEQFF
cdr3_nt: TGTGCCAGCAGCCATCGGGGGACTAGCGCCCACGGCTCCTACAATGAGCAGTTCTTC

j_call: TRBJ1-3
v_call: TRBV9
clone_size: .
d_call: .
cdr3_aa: CASSVLGGWGNTIYF
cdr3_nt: TGTGCCAGCAGCGTCCTCGGGGGATGGGGAAACACCATATATTTT

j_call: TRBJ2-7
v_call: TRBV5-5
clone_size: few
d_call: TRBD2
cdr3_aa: CASSYGLGYEQYF
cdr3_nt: TGTGCCAGCAGCTACGGACTAGGCTACGAGCAGTACTTC

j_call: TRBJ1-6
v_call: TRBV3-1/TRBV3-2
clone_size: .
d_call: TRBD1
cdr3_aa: CASSQGQGGRYNSPLHF
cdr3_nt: TGTGCCAGCAGCCAGGGACAGGGAGGGAGATATAATTCACCCCTCCACTTT

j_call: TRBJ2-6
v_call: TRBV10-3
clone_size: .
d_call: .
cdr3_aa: CAISLSTRGADSGANVLTF
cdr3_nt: TGTGCCATCTCTTTATCTACCCGGGGGGCGGACTCTGGGGCCAACGTCCTGACTTTC

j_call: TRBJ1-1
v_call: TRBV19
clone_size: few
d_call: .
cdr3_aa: CASSIAGGTRPEAFF
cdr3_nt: TGTGCCAGTAGTATTGCAGGTGGCACACGGCCTGAAGCTTTCTTT

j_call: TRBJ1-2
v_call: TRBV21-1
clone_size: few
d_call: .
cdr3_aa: CASSKVFRDHTVNYGYTF
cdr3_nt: TGTGCCAGCAGCAAAGTTTTCAGGGATCACACCGTTAACTATGGCTACACCTTC

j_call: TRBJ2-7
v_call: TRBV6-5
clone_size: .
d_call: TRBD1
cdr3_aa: CASRNGQGSEQYF
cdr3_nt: TGTGCCAGCAGGAATGGACAGGGGTCCGAGCAGTACTTC

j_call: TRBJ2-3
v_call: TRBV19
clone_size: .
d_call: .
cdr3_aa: CASKLGASTDTQYF
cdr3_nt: TGTGCCAGTAAGCTGGGGGCTAGCACAGATACGCAGTATTTT

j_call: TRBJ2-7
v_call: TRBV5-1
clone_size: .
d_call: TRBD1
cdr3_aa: CASSFGDRVSSYEQYF
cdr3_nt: TGCGCCAGCAGCTTTGGGGACAGGGTTAGCTCCTACGAGCAGTACTTC

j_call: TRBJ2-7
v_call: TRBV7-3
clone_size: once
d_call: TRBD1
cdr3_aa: CASSSTGTGGYEQYF
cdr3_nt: TGTGCCAGCAGCTCTACCGGGACAGGGGGCTACGAGCAGTACTTC

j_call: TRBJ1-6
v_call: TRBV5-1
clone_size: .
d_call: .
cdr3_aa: CASSLAGGPLSPLHF
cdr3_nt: TGCGCCAGCAGCTTGGCCGGGGGGCCGTTGTCACCCCTCCACTTT

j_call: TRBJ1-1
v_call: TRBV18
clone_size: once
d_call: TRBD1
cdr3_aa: CASSPGRDRTRAFF
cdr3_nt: TGTGCCAGCTCACCAGGCCGGGACAGGACCAGGGCTTTCTTT

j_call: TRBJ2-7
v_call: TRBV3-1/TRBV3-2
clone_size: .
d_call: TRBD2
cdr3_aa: CASSRRTSGNAYEQYF
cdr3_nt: TGTGCCAGCAGCCGGAGGACTAGCGGGAATGCCTACGAGCAGTACTTC

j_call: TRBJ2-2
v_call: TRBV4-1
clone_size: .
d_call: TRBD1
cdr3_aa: CASSRTGTGSTGELFF
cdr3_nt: TGCGCCAGCAGCCGAACCGGGACAGGGAGTACCGGGGAGCTGTTTTTT

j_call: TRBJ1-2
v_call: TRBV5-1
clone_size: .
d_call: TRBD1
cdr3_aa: CASSTAGTGYGYTF
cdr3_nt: TGCGCCAGCAGCACGGCCGGGACAGGGTATGGCTACACCTTC

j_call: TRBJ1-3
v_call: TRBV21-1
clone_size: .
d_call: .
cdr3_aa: CAARTPSHVSGNTIYF
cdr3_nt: TGTGCTGCCCGAACCCCCAGTCATGTCTCTGGAAACACCATATATTTT